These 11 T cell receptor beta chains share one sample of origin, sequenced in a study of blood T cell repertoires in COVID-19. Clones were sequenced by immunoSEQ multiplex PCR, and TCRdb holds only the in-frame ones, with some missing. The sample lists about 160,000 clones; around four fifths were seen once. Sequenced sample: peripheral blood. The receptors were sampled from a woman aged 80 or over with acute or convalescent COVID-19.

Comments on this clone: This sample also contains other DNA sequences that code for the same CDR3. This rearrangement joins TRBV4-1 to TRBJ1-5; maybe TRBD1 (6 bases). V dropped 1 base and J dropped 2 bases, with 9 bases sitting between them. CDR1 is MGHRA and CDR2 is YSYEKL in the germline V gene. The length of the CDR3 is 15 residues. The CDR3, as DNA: TGCGCCAGCAGCCAAGCGGCAGGGGGCAATCAGCCCCAGCATTTT. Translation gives CASSQAAGGNQPQHF.

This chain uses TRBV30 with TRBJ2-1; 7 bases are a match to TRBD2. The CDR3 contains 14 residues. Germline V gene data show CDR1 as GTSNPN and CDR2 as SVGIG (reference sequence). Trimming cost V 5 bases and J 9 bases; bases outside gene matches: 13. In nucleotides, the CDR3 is TGTGCCTGGGACGGGGTCGGTTGGGGGGGTGAGCAGTTCTTC. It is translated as CAWDGVGWGGEQFF.

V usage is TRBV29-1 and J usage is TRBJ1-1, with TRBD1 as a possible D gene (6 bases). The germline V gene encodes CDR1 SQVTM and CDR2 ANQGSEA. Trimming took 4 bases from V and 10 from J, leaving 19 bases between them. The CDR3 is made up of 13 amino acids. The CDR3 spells CSVVTLGGGRAFF. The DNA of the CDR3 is TGCAGCGTTGTTACCCTGGGAGGGGGTAGAGCTTTCTTT. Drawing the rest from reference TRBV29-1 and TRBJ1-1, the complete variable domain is SAVISQKPSRDICQRGTSLTIQCQVDSQVTMMFWYRQQPGQSLTLIATANQGSEATYESGFVIDKFPISRPNLTFSTLTVSNMSPEDSSIYLCSVVTLGGGRAFFGQGTRLTVV.

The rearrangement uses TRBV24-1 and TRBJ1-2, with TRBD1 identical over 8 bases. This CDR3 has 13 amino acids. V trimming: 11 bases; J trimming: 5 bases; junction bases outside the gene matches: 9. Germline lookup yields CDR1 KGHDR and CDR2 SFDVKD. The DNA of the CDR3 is TGTGCCATCTCAGGGGGCGCGGGGTATGGCTACACCTTC. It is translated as CAISGGAGYGYTF.

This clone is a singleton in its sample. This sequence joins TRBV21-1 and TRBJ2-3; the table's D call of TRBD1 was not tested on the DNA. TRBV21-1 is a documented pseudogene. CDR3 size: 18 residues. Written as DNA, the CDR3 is TGTGCCAGCAGCAAAGCGGTCGGCACAGGGTTCCTCACAGATACGCAGTATTTT. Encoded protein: CASSKAVGTGFLTDTQYF.

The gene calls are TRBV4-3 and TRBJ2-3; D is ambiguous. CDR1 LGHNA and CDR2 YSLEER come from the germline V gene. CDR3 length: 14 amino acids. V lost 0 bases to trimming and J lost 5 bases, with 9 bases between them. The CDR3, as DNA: TGCGCCAGCAGCCAAGAGGGCTCTGGAGATACGCAGTATTTT. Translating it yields CASSQEGSGDTQYF.

CDR3 loop: CASSIGNSPLHF. The CDR3, as DNA: TGTGCCAGTAGTATCGGGAACTCACCCCTCCACTTT. The rearrangement links TRBV19 to TRBJ1-6; no clear D. The V end lost 3 bases, the J end lost 10 bases, and 7 bases lay between the germline ends. The germline V gene has CDR1 LNHDA and CDR2 SQIVND (reference sequence). The length of the CDR3 is 12 residues.

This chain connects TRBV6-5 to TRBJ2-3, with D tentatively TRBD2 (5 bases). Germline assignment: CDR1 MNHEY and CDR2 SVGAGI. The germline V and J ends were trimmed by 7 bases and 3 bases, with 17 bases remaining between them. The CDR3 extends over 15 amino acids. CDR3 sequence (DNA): TGTGCCAGCAAGGCCACCGGGGTCTCTACAGATACGCAGTATTTT. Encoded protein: CASKATGVSTDTQYF.

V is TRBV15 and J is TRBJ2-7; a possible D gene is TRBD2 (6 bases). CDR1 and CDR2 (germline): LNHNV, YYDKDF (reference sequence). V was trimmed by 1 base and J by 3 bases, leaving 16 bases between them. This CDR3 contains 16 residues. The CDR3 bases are TGTGCCACCAGCAGAGGCCGAGGCCGGGAGAGCTACGAGCAGTACTTC. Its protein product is CATSRGRGRESYEQYF.

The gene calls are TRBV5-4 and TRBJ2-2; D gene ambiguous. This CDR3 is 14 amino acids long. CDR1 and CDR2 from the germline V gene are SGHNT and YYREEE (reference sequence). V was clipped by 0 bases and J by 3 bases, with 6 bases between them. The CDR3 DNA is TGTGCCAGCAGCTTGGCGGTGGACACCGGGGAGCTGTTTTTT. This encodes CASSLAVDTGELFF.

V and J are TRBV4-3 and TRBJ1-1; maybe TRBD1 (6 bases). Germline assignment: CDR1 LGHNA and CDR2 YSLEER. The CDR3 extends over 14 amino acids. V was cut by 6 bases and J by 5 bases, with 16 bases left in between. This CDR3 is CASRDQGSGTEAFF. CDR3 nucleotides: TGCGCCAGCAGAGATCAGGGGTCGGGAACTGAAGCTTTCTTT.